These 28 T cell receptor beta chains originate from one sample sequenced in a study of blood T cell repertoires in COVID-19. Sequenced by immunoSEQ multiplex PCR; TCRdb stores in-frame clones only, minus some. The sample comprises about 100,000 clones, approximately 91% of which are singletons, and 1.5% to 2% rests with the top ten. Sequencing was done on a sample of peripheral blood. The origin of the receptors is a man aged 55 to 69 with acute or convalescent COVID-19.

The chain uses TRBV5-1 and TRBJ2-1; 9 bases fit TRBD2. CDR3 length equals 16 residues. V was pared by 3 bases and J by 1 base, with 5 bases of the junction left unmatched. Germline assignment: CDR1 SGHRS and CDR2 YFSETQ. The CDR3 DNA follows: TGCGCCAGCAGCTCCAGGACTAGCGAATCCTACAATGAGCAGTTCTTC. Its translation is CASSSRTSESYNEQFF. The whole variable domain, filled in from reference TRBV5-1 and TRBJ2-1, reads KAGVTQTPRYLIKTRGQQVTLSCSPISGHRSVSWYQQTPGQGLQFLFEYFSETQRNKGNFPGRFSGRQFSNSRSEMNVSTLELGDSALYLCASSSRTSESYNEQFFGPGTRLTVL.

This rearrangement joins TRBV11-2 to TRBJ2-1; 10 bases are a match to TRBD2. V was clipped by 3 bases and J by 3 bases; unmatched bases: 2. Germline-derived CDR1 and CDR2 are SGHAT and FQNNGV. The CDR3 contains 15 residues. The CDR3 reads CASSFLAGVYNEQFF. The CDR3 DNA is TGTGCCAGCAGCTTTCTAGCGGGAGTCTACAATGAGCAGTTCTTC.

This clone occurred a few times. The chain combines TRBV6-5 with TRBJ2-5, with D maybe TRBD2 (6 bases). Looked up from germline, CDR1 is MNHEY and CDR2 is SVGAGI. There are 16 residues in the CDR3. V shed 0 bases and J shed 1 base, with 12 bases lying between them. CDR3 coding DNA: TGTGCCAGCAGTTACTCCCTGGGCGGGACCCAAGAGACCCAGTACTTC. Its translation is CASSYSLGGTQETQYF.

The genes are TRBV2 and TRBJ1-1; D gene ambiguous. The CDR3 is made up of 12 amino acids. Germline V gene sequence: CDR1 SNHLY, CDR2 FYNNEI. The V end was cut by 7 bases, the J end by 5 bases, with 11 bases between. Written as DNA, the CDR3 is TGTGCCAGCAAGCTGTTTTGGACTGAAGCTTTCTTT. It yields the protein CASKLFWTEAFF.

In this sample, this clone turned up a few times. The chain links TRBV5-6 to TRBJ2-7; D is possibly TRBD1 (7 bases). The CDR3 totals 13 residues. CDR1 and CDR2 (germline): SGHDT, YYEEEE. Trimming shortened V by 3 bases and J by 4 bases, and 11 bases separated the two germline ends. CDR3 sequence (DNA): TGTGCCAGCAGCTCGACAGGGAGGTACGAGCAGTACTTC. As protein: CASSSTGRYEQYF.

The chain couples TRBV29-1 to TRBJ1-4; possible D gene TRBD1, 6 bases. V shed 3 bases and J shed 10 bases, with 15 bases lying between them. In germline, CDR1 is SQVTM, CDR2 ANQGSEA. This CDR3 has 13 residues. CDR3: CSVDTVRGGKLFF. In DNA form, the CDR3 reads TGCAGCGTTGATACGGTCAGAGGGGGAAAACTGTTTTTT.

The sample holds one count of this clone. The chain employs TRBV11-2 and TRBJ2-3, with 9 bases aligning to TRBD1. The junction had 7 bases not matched to a gene; V was cut back by 3 bases and J by 3 bases. Germline V gene lookup returns CDR1 SGHAT and CDR2 FQNNGV. CDR3 length: 16 residues. The CDR3 spells CASSLTGGSGTDTQYF. In nucleotides, the CDR3 is TGTGCCAGCAGCTTGACAGGGGGAAGTGGGACAGATACGCAGTATTTT.

The V call is TRBV5-6, the J call TRBJ2-5, with 11 nucleotides matching TRBD2. CDR1 is SGHDT, CDR2 YYEEEE, per germline. The CDR3 length is 16 residues. V gave up 2 bases and J gave up 0 bases; unmatched junction bases: 3. DNA of the CDR3: TGTGCCAGCAGCTTTAGGACTAGCGGGTACCAAGAGACCCAGTACTTC. As protein: CASSFRTSGYQETQYF.

The genes are TRBV6-2 or TRBV6-3 and TRBJ2-7, with 7 nucleotides matching TRBD2. With 2 bases clipped from V and 7 bases from J, the junction kept 11 bases outside the gene matches. There are 15 residues in the CDR3. Germline CDR1 reads MNHEY; CDR2 reads SVGEGT. CDR3 sequence (DNA): TGTGCCAGCAGTTACCGCCTTGGCGGGAGTTTGGAGCAGTACTTC. Protein sequence: CASSYRLGGSLEQYF.

This clone was observed once. The rearrangement uses TRBV11-2 and TRBJ2-1; a weak D match, TRBD2 (6 bases). The V end was cut by 1 base, the J end by 8 bases, with 15 bases between. From germline, CDR1 is SGHAT and CDR2 FQNNGV. The length of the CDR3 is 15 residues. The CDR3 spells CASSLGAGAGYEQFF. The CDR3 DNA follows: TGTGCCAGCAGCTTAGGTGCGGGCGCGGGATATGAGCAGTTCTTC.

The DNA for the CDR3 is TGCGCCAGCAGCCGGGGACAGGGGGCGCGAACTGAAGCTTTCTTT. Amino acid sequence: CASSRGQGARTEAFF. The V gene is TRBV4-1, the J gene TRBJ1-1; 12 nucleotides line up with TRBD1. Germline values: CDR1 MGHRA, CDR2 YSYEKL. The CDR3 covers 15 residues. The V gene end was trimmed by 4 bases and the J gene end by 5 bases; junction bases not matched to a gene: 5.

This clone was seen once. This sequence joins TRBV11-2 and TRBJ2-3, with D hard to call. The germline V gene has CDR1 SGHAT and CDR2 FQNNGV. V lost 6 bases and J 4 bases, leaving 8 bases between the germline ends. This CDR3 has 12 amino acids. CDR3 nucleotide sequence: TGTGCCAGCAGTCACGCGGCAGATACGCAGTATTTT. The encoded protein is CASSHAADTQYF.

The chain carries TRBV30 and TRBJ2-3; D call uncertain. The CDR3 contains 13 residues. The V gene's germline CDR1 is GTSNPN and CDR2 SVGIG (reference sequence). With 0 bases removed from V and 5 bases from J, the gap between germline ends came to 9 bases. The CDR3 nucleotides are TGTGCCTGGAGTGTACGGTTTGGAGATACGCAGTATTTT. It translates to CAWSVRFGDTQYF.

The V and J genes are TRBV5-8 and TRBJ2-3, with a weak D call TRBD1 (6 bases). The CDR3 is made up of 17 amino acids. Trimming took off 5 bases at V and 0 bases at J, with 19 bases between the two ends. Per the germline V gene, CDR1 is SGHTS and CDR2 is YDEGEE. The CDR3 protein is CASRQGYSPTSTDTQYF. The CDR3 bases are TGTGCCAGCAGACAGGGATACTCTCCTACTAGCACAGATACGCAGTATTTT. Using reference TRBV5-8 and TRBJ2-3 for the parts outside the CDR3, the full variable domain is EAGVTQSPTHLIKTRGQQATLRCSPISGHTSVYWYQQALGLGLQFLLWYDEGEERNRGNFPPRFSGRQFPNYSSELNVNALELEDSALYLCASRQGYSPTSTDTQYFGPGTRLTVL.

The V and J genes are TRBV10-3 and TRBJ2-7, with D possibly being TRBD2 (6 bases). The CDR3 contains 15 residues. CDR1 and CDR2 (germline): ENHRY, SYGVKD. The V gene lost 3 bases and the J gene lost 6 bases, with 18 bases spanning the gap. The CDR3 DNA sequence: TGTGCCATCAGTGATCCGGGGCGGGAAGGGGTCGAGCAGTACTTC. Protein product: CAISDPGREGVEQYF.

The chain carries TRBV7-2 and TRBJ2-3; TRBD2 aligns across 7 bases. In germline, CDR1 is SGHTA, CDR2 FQGNSA. J was trimmed by 1 base and V by 3 bases; bases with no gene match: 1. The CDR3 covers 14 residues. CDR3 protein: CASSLAGGTDTQYF. The CDR3 region has the DNA TGTGCCAGCAGCTTGGCGGGGGGCACAGATACGCAGTATTTT.

The V call is TRBV9, the J call TRBJ2-5; maybe TRBD2 (6 bases). Germline V gene sequence: CDR1 SGDLS, CDR2 YYNGEE. The CDR3 sequence is 14 residues long. Deletions cut 2 bases from V and 4 bases from J, with 12 bases between. In DNA, the CDR3 is TGTGCCAGCAGCGTTTTAGTGGGAGGAGAGACCCAGTACTTC. It is translated as CASSVLVGGETQYF.

This clone was observed a few times. The chain employs TRBV27 and TRBJ2-2; maybe TRBD1 (5 bases). Between the trimmed V and J ends, which lost 2 bases and 5 bases, there was a span of 18 bases. Germline loops: CDR1 MNHEY, CDR2 SMNVEV (reference sequence). This CDR3 contains 17 residues. The CDR3 reads CASSLRASRTTTGELFF. CDR3 bases: TGTGCCAGCAGTTTAAGGGCCAGTAGGACAACAACCGGGGAGCTGTTTTTT.

Comment on this clone: Its ends do not fully match the called genes, so a read error is possible. The CDR3 spells CASSLLAGVLNGELFF. The CDR3 region has the DNA TGTGCTAGCAGCTTACTAGCGGGAGTACTGAACGGGGAGCTGTTTTTT. J is TRBJ2-2 and V is TRBV7-7; the match to TRBD2 covers 11 bases. The length of the CDR3 is 16 residues. CDR1 and CDR2 from the germline V gene are SSHAT and FNYEAQ (reference sequence).

The chain is built from TRBV7-2 and TRBJ2-3, with D tentatively TRBD2 (6 bases). CDR3 length: 14 amino acids. V was pared by 3 bases and J by 6 bases, with 13 bases between. CDR1 and CDR2 (germline): SGHTA, FQGNSA. The CDR3 nucleotides read TGTGCCAGCAGCTTTCGTCGTGGGGGGGATACGCAGTATTTT. Translated, it gives CASSFRRGGDTQYF.

The chain has TRBV19 and TRBJ2-3, with 9 nucleotides matching TRBD1. This CDR3 spans 14 amino acids. The V gene end was trimmed by 6 bases and the J gene end by 4 bases; junction bases not matched to a gene: 5. Germline V gene data show CDR1 as LNHDA and CDR2 as SQIVND (reference sequence). DNA of the CDR3: TGTGCCAGTAGCCTGGACAGGGGAGCAGATACGCAGTATTTT. Its translation: CASSLDRGADTQYF.

This chain connects TRBV10-3 to TRBJ1-3; D uncertain. Trimming pared 11 bases from V and 0 bases from J, leaving 11 bases between. CDR3 length equals 13 residues. Germline V gives CDR1 ENHRY, CDR2 SYGVKD. The CDR3 sequence: CAGGVPSGNTIYF. The CDR3 nucleotides are TGTGCCGGAGGTGTTCCCTCTGGAAACACCATATATTTT.

The chain uses TRBV7-2 and TRBJ2-1; TRBD2 matches 12 bases. The CDR3 length is 17 residues. Germline trimming cut 5 bases from V and 7 bases from J; bases unmatched to any gene: 12. The germline CDR1 and CDR2 sequences are SGHTA and FQGNSA. The CDR3 sequence: CASSLFSVGLAGNEQFF. CDR3 DNA sequence: TGTGCCAGCAGCCTCTTTTCGGTTGGACTAGCGGGAAATGAGCAGTTCTTC.

The J gene is TRBJ2-2, the V gene TRBV5-1; 9 nucleotides agree with TRBD2. V trimming: 4 bases; J trimming: 6 bases; junction bases outside the gene matches: 7. CDR3 length: 15 residues. Germline CDR1 and CDR2: SGHRS and YFSETQ. The CDR3 DNA follows: TGCGCCAGCAGCCCCAGAGCGGGAGGTTCCGGGGAGCTGTTTTTT. This translates into CASSPRAGGSGELFF.

V and J are TRBV27 and TRBJ1-3, with D hard to call. CDR3 length: 14 residues. V lost 6 bases and J lost 0, with 9 bases in between. The germline CDR1 and CDR2 sequences are MNHEY and SMNVEV (reference sequence). CDR3 region: CASRSRSSGNTIYF. CDR3 nucleotides: TGTGCCAGCAGATCCCGTTCCTCTGGAAACACCATATATTTT.

This clone is a singleton in its sample. This sample also contains other DNA sequences that code for the same CDR3. J is TRBJ1-1 and V is TRBV6-5; D might be TRBD1 (6 bases). The V gene lost 2 bases and the J gene lost 4 bases, with 8 bases spanning the gap. The CDR3 is made up of 13 amino acids. CDR1 and CDR2 from the germline V gene are MNHEY and SVGAGI. The CDR3 DNA reads TGTGCCAGCAGTTACGGGGGCGGCACTGAAGCTTTCTTT. It is translated as CASSYGGGTEAFF.

The chain links TRBV6-6 to TRBJ1-5; D unclear. The V gene's germline CDR1 is MNHNY and CDR2 SVGAGI (reference sequence). Trimming shortened V by 2 bases and J by 4 bases, and 12 bases separated the two germline ends. The CDR3 has 15 residues. DNA for the CDR3: TGTGCCAGCAGTTACCCCGGACTTAGTAATCAGCCCCAGCATTTT. As protein: CASSYPGLSNQPQHF.

The chain carries TRBV11-3 and TRBJ1-1; weak D call: TRBD1 (5 bases). The ends were cut back, 1 base at V and 10 bases at J, with 10 bases in the middle. The germline V gene has CDR1 SGHNT and CDR2 YENEEA. This CDR3 contains 12 residues. The CDR3 DNA sequence: TGTGCCAGCAGCTTAGGGGGCCTCGGAGCTTTCTTT. It yields the protein CASSLGGLGAFF.